Each of the 20 T cell receptor beta chains below was sequenced from the same sample in a study of neurological immune-mediated disorders. TCRdb processed the 5' RACE reads anew with MiXCR; each CDR3 protein has one entry. The data hold some 30,000 distinct CDR3 sequences, with approximately 5.2% observed a single time. The source material was CD4+ T cells from blood. These receptors came from a woman between 50 and 59 years old in good health.

In its sample, this clonotype was seen many times. This chain links TRBV24-1 with TRBJ2-3; 10 positions agree with TRBD2. The V gene end was trimmed by 3 bases and the J gene end by 5 bases; junction bases not matched to a gene: 10. Germline V gene sequence: CDR1 KGHDR, CDR2 SFDVKD. This CDR3 contains 17 residues. This CDR3 is CATSDGTGTSDEDTQYF. As DNA, the CDR3 is TGTGCCACCAGTGATGGCACCGGGACTAGCGATGAAGATACGCAGTATTTT.

This clonotype was counted at least ten times. The chain couples TRBV4-1 to TRBJ2-2; 11 bases align to TRBD1. The CDR3 is made up of 17 amino acids. CDR1 MGHRA and CDR2 YSYEKL come from the germline V gene. J lost 2 bases, V lost 1 base, and 3 bases had no gene match. The CDR3 DNA sequence: TGCGCCAGCAGCCAAGCGGGACAGGGGGTTAACACCGGGGAGCTGTTTTTT. Its translation is CASSQAGQGVNTGELFF.

The table lists this clonotype with many counts. This rearrangement joins TRBV12-3 or TRBV12-4 to TRBJ2-5, with D tentatively TRBD1 (6 bases). The V and J ends lost 4 bases and 2 bases respectively, with 23 bases between them. The CDR3 totals 18 residues. DNA for the CDR3: TGTGCCAGCAGTTCAGGGGCTGTAATATCGTCCTTACAAGAGACCCAGTACTTC. Translation gives CASSSGAVISSLQETQYF.

The sample holds many counts of this clonotype. The rearrangement uses TRBV28 and TRBJ2-7; the match to TRBD1 covers 8 bases. From germline, CDR1 is MDHEN and CDR2 SYDVKM. CDR3 size: 14 residues. V trimming: 4 bases; J trimming: 4 bases; junction bases outside the gene matches: 6. CDR3 DNA sequence: TGTGCCAGCAGTTCCCATGACAGGGGATACGAGCAGTACTTC. It is translated as CASSSHDRGYEQYF.

This clonotype was counted at least ten times. The chain is built from TRBV28 and TRBJ2-3; 7 bases match TRBD1. CDR3 size: 14 residues. Germline values: CDR1 MDHEN, CDR2 SYDVKM. The V gene end was trimmed by 6 bases and the J gene end by 6 bases; junction bases not matched to a gene: 9. The CDR3 is CASSRDRVVDTQYF. The CDR3, as DNA: TGTGCCAGCAGCCGCGACAGGGTAGTTGATACGCAGTATTTT.

This clonotype was seen ten or more times. J is TRBJ1-4 and V is TRBV11-2; D is uncertain. V dropped 5 bases and J dropped 8 bases, with 9 bases sitting between them. The CDR3 extends over 12 amino acids. Germline V gene sequence: CDR1 SGHAT, CDR2 FQNNGV. The CDR3 DNA reads as TGTGCCAGCAGCCTTAAACGAGAAAAACTGTTTTTT. Protein product: CASSLKREKLFF.

This clonotype was seen ten or more times. The chain has TRBV10-3 and TRBJ2-5, with 7 bases identical to TRBD1. There are 14 residues in the CDR3. The germline gives CDR1 ENHRY, CDR2 SYGVKD. J was trimmed by 4 bases and V by 7 bases; bases with no gene match: 9. The CDR3 DNA is TGTGCCATCACTAAGGACAGGTATTCAGAGACCCAGTACTTC. It specifies CAITKDRYSETQYF.

This clonotype was recorded many times. J is TRBJ2-1 and V is TRBV7-8; 15 bases agree with TRBD2. CDR1 is SGHVS and CDR2 is FQNEAQ in the germline V gene. This CDR3 has 16 residues. Germline trimming cut 1 base from V and 9 bases from J; bases unmatched to any gene: 4. The DNA of the CDR3 is TGTGCCAGCAGCTTAGAAGGACTAGCGGGAGGGCGTGAGCAGTTCTTC. Encoded protein: CASSLEGLAGGREQFF.

This clonotype was seen at least ten times. The chain has TRBV5-1 and TRBJ1-2; 8 nucleotides match TRBD1. The CDR3 length is 15 residues. Germline V gene sequence: CDR1 SGHRS, CDR2 YFSETQ. Unmatched junction bases numbered 9, after V lost 4 bases and J lost 4 bases. This CDR3 is CASSLTGGSIYGYTF. The CDR3 nucleotides read TGCGCCAGCAGCCTCACAGGGGGTAGTATCTATGGCTACACCTTC.

Many counts were recorded for this clonotype. V usage is TRBV27 and J usage is TRBJ2-2, with 7 positions matching TRBD2. The V gene end was trimmed by 2 bases and the J gene end by 5 bases; junction bases not matched to a gene: 14. From germline, CDR1 is MNHEY and CDR2 SMNVEV (reference sequence). The CDR3 loop spans 18 amino acids. The CDR3 loop is CASSLLKFRRERTGELFF. In DNA form, the CDR3 reads TGTGCCAGCAGTTTACTAAAGTTTCGGCGGGAGAGGACCGGGGAGCTGTTTTTT.

This clonotype was seen ten or more times. The rearrangement uses TRBV12-3 or TRBV12-4 and TRBJ1-1, with D tentatively TRBD1 (6 bases). The V end was cut by 6 bases, the J end by 10 bases, with 27 bases between. The CDR3 has 16 residues. As DNA, the CDR3 is TGTGCCAGCAGCCAACTGATGCCACCTACAGGGATGGGAGCTTTCTTT. Protein sequence: CASSQLMPPTGMGAFF.

This clonotype has a count of ten or more. The gene calls are TRBV5-1 and TRBJ1-1; no definite D call. CDR1 SGHRS and CDR2 YFSETQ come from the germline V gene. The CDR3 contains 14 residues. Between the trimmed V and J ends, which lost 0 bases and 5 bases, there was a span of 11 bases. CDR3 in amino acids: CASSLAYSGTEAFF. The CDR3 DNA reads TGCGCCAGCAGCTTGGCATATAGCGGGACTGAAGCTTTCTTT.

The sample holds many counts of this clonotype. This chain uses TRBV20-1 with TRBJ2-7; D possibly matches TRBD1 or TRBD2 (5 bases each). Per the germline V gene, CDR1 is DFQATT and CDR2 is SNEGSKA (reference sequence). V lost 5 bases and J lost 3, with 8 bases in between. The length of the CDR3 is 11 residues. The CDR3 is CSARDGYEQYF. CDR3 in DNA: TGCAGTGCTCGGGACGGCTACGAGCAGTACTTC.

The table lists this clonotype with many counts. The chain has TRBV5-5 and TRBJ1-1; the D is unclear. CDR1 is SGHKS, CDR2 YYEKEE, per germline (reference sequence). This CDR3 is built from 13 residues. Between the trimmed V and J ends, which lost 2 bases and 6 bases, there was a span of 11 bases. CDR3 nucleotides: TGTGCCAGCAGCTTCTCGGCCCTCCCTGAAGCTTTCTTT. Translated, it gives CASSFSALPEAFF.

This clonotype was seen repeatedly, ten times or more. The chain carries TRBV7-2 and TRBJ1-5; D gene uncertain. Trimming pared 5 bases from V and 2 bases from J, leaving 13 bases between. The CDR3 is made up of 15 amino acids. Germline CDR1 and CDR2: SGHTA and FQGNSA. This chain's CDR3 is CASSPFSGGNQPQHF. The CDR3 bases are TGTGCCAGCAGCCCTTTCTCCGGGGGCAATCAGCCCCAGCATTTT.

In its sample, this clonotype was seen many times. The V and J genes are TRBV12-3 or TRBV12-4 and TRBJ2-5; TRBD2 matches at 13 bases. The ends lost 1 base at V and 4 bases at J; junction bases unmatched: 3. The CDR3 length is 16 residues. The CDR3 region is CASSLVRLAGGETQYF. DNA of the CDR3: TGTGCCAGCAGTTTAGTTAGACTAGCGGGAGGAGAGACCCAGTACTTC.

This clonotype came up many times. The rearrangement uses TRBV7-3 and TRBJ2-1; TRBD2 agrees at 12 bases. The CDR3 consists of 19 residues. The junction had 15 bases not matched to a gene; V was cut back by 4 bases and J by 5 bases. The germline V gene has CDR1 SGHTA and CDR2 FQGTGA. The CDR3 is CASSSLSPGLAGKHNEQFF. For the CDR3, the DNA is TGTGCCAGCAGCTCACTCTCCCCTGGACTAGCGGGGAAACACAATGAGCAGTTCTTC.

Ten or more counts support this clonotype. This chain joins TRBV20-1 and TRBJ2-7, with D maybe TRBD2 (5 bases). Germline V gene data show CDR1 as DFQATT and CDR2 as SNEGSKA (reference sequence). This CDR3 has 13 residues. V lost 6 bases, J lost 5 bases, and 17 bases lay in between. The CDR3 region is CSAVASVGNEQYF. For the CDR3, the DNA is TGCAGTGCCGTAGCGAGTGTGGGAAACGAGCAGTACTTC.

The chain is built from TRBV20-1 and TRBJ2-3; D perhaps matches TRBD2 (5 bases). There are 14 residues in the CDR3. Trimming removed 4 bases at V and 3 bases at J, with 14 bases between. CDR1 and CDR2 (germline): DFQATT, SNEGSKA (reference sequence). The CDR3 DNA is TGCAGTGCTAAATCGGGGTCTGGGACAGATACGCAGTATTTT. Translating gives CSAKSGSGTDTQYF.

This clonotype was recorded many times. V usage is TRBV28 and J usage is TRBJ1-1, with D maybe TRBD1 (6 bases). Germline CDR1 MDHEN, CDR2 SYDVKM. V was trimmed by 5 bases and J by 0 bases, leaving 16 bases between them. The CDR3 consists of 16 residues. The CDR3 spells CASSPGQIRVNTEAFF. For the CDR3, the DNA is TGTGCCAGCAGTCCCGGACAGATTCGGGTGAACACTGAAGCTTTCTTT.